This TCR beta chain was retrieved from a study of T cells in localized non-small cell lung cancer (TCRdb year 2020). At the level of the whole study: Comparing tumors with uninvolved tumor-adjacent lungs, the study looked at the T cell repertoires of 200 to 250 patients with early-stage NSCLC. NSCLC patients had a mean age of roughly 66 years, and more than 120 were male and some 98 female. All 250 or so NSCLC patients in the cohort were treatment-naive and had localized lung tumors that were resected.

Overall results and qualifications from the work: Because multi-region tumor sequencing was not performed, intratumor heterogeneity could not be ruled out. A median of about 53 of the top 100 tumor clones were detected in paired uninvolved adjacent lung, and 28 of these tumor clones were also found among the top 100 clones of the paired uninvolved adjacent lung. Because the study design was exploratory, TCR variables were selected using unadjusted p-values without false-discovery rate correction. Uninvolved tumor-adjacent lung showed the highest T cell clonality, higher than tumor, which suggests more focused antigenic responses in the uninvolved tumor-adjacent lung. Higher blood T cell density associated with longer overall survival, while higher adjacent-lung clonality associated with shorter survival.

To note about this clone: No antigen is known for it. Base qualities were left out, and no much larger clone turns up one base away.

At diagnosis, peripheral blood, uninvolved tumor-adjacent lung and tumor were collected and were preserved as a mix of fresh-frozen and FFPE material. Blood samples were analyzed as peripheral blood mononuclear cells for TCR repertoire profiling. TCR beta CDR3 regions were sequenced from DNA using the immunoSEQ Assay. The paper's data handling went like this. T cell density was computed as TCR beta template counts normalized to usable DNA estimated by amplifying housekeeping genes. Richness was estimated with the preseqR package, extrapolating to 400,000 templates for PBMC samples and 120,000 templates for tissue samples. Clonality was defined by subtracting Pielou's evenness from one. To identify tissue-enriched TCRs, differential abundance testing was run on productive amino-acid clonotypes with a minimum total count of 5 and an alpha of 0.1. The Jaccard Index and the Morisita Overlap Index were used to measure how much the repertoires overlapped between compartments. TCR beta CDR3s were clustered by GLIPH together with public tetramer-defined viral CDR3s, and at least three viral sequences plus V-gene enrichment were required for viral motifs. In TCRdb, the immuneACCESS table is reduced to in-frame sequences with V and J assigned. These tables do not hold every clone; where another copy was compared, an unresolved V gene accounts for under half, and the others remain unexplained. For V, J and clone size, that table is used; D and trimming come from the DNA. The sample data list roughly 40,000 clones, and around 87% of these were observed just once. The top ten constitute approximately 3.4% of the sample.

V has 5 bases trimmed and J has 4 bases trimmed; junction bases matching no gene number 13. Its CDR3 holds 17 amino acids, cysteine through phenylalanine. Only the CDR3 region is kept as DNA, spanning 51 bases read in frame from base 1. Sequences SGHTA (CDR1) and FQGNSA (CDR2) are obtained from the germline V gene. The specimen was peripheral blood, collected before any cancer treatment. The rearranged chain carries TRBV7-2 and TRBJ2-2; 7 nucleotides in the junction match TRBD1. This clonotype was obtained from a man aged 18 to 50 with stage I lung adenocarcinoma. The CDR3 reads as follows: CASSRARGRFVTGELFF. At the DNA level, the sequence is TGTGCCAGCAGCCGTGCGAGGGGGCGATTCGTCACCGGGGAGCTGTTTTTT.